The present entry profiles one TCR beta chain with its context. The sample originates from a study of blood T cell repertoires in COVID-19. Study information: Collection of acute and convalescent COVID-19 samples took place in the United States, Italy and Spain. The cDNA or gDNA used as material had been derived from T cells, B-cell-depleted T cells, or PBMCs.

V shed 3 bases, J shed 3 bases, and the junction held 4 bases outside the gene matches. The CDR3 contains 16 residues. Germline values: CDR1 MGHRA, CDR2 YSYEKL. Authors' methods: Estimation of nucleated cell counts was performed using reference gene primer amplification. Sequencing used immunoSEQ multiplex PCR; TCRdb keeps in-frame clones, though not all of them. V and J calls and clone size are as listed in that table; D and trimming were resolved from the DNA. The data show about 52,000 clones, more than 75% seen once. V gene TRBV4-1 combines with J gene TRBJ2-1, with 11 bases fitting TRBD2. The sequence was collected from a woman aged 80 or over with acute or convalescent COVID-19. Sequencing input: peripheral blood. The CDR3: CASSHLLAGGYNEQFF. CDR3 nucleotide sequence: TGCGCCAGCAGCCACCTTCTAGCGGGGGGCTACAATGAGCAGTTCTTC.